The 25 T cell receptor beta chains below all came from one sample that was sequenced in a study of blood T cell repertoires in COVID-19. Sequencing used immunoSEQ multiplex PCR; TCRdb keeps in-frame clones, though not all of them. The repertoire has around 300,000 clones, roughly 88% of them found once; the top ten carry around 2.9%. The sequencing input was peripheral blood. The receptor set was obtained from a woman under 40 with active or convalescent COVID-19.

The CDR3 nucleotides read TGTGCCAGCAGCGTGGGGGTACTAGCGGGGGCCGCTACCTACAATGAGCAGTTCTTC. It encodes CASSVGVLAGAATYNEQFF. The chain combines TRBV11-3 with TRBJ2-1, with 11 bases that match TRBD2. J lost 2 bases, V lost 5 bases, and 14 bases had no gene match. Germline V gene data show CDR1 as SGHNT and CDR2 as YENEEA. CDR3 size: 19 residues.

The chain employs TRBV10-2 and TRBJ2-1; 10 bases map to TRBD2. This CDR3 is built from 16 residues. Germline V gives CDR1 WSHSY, CDR2 SAAADI. V shed 6 bases and J 0 bases; nucleotides not matched to a gene: 5. CDR3 amino acids: CASSHLAGGSYNEQFF. Written as DNA, the CDR3 is TGCGCCAGCAGCCATTTAGCGGGGGGCTCCTACAATGAGCAGTTCTTC.

The chain couples TRBV12-3 or TRBV12-4 to TRBJ1-2; no firm D call. The CDR3 covers 13 residues. Trimming removed 3 bases from V and 3 bases from J, with 8 bases in between. The CDR3 nucleotides are TGTGCCAGCAGTTTTCAGGTCCACTATGGCTACACCTTC. This gives the protein CASSFQVHYGYTF.

The chain uses TRBV6-2 or TRBV6-3 and TRBJ2-3; D is undetermined. This CDR3 is 12 amino acids long. Germline CDR1 MNHEY, CDR2 SVGEGT. Trimming took 2 bases from V and 4 from J, leaving 4 bases between them. CDR3 residues: CASSYLADTQYF. As DNA, the CDR3 is TGTGCCAGCAGTTACCTCGCAGATACGCAGTATTTT.

V is TRBV3-1 (or the pseudogene TRBV3-2) and J is TRBJ2-7; tentative D call: TRBD2 (6 bases). The CDR3 has 16 amino acids. The ends were cut back, 4 bases at V and 5 bases at J, with 21 bases in the middle. Per germline, CDR1 LGHDT and CDR2 YNNKEL (reference sequence). This chain's CDR3 is CASSPRRGKIPHEQYF. CDR3 sequence (DNA): TGTGCCAGCAGCCCACGGCGCGGGAAGATCCCTCACGAGCAGTACTTC.

The rearrangement joins TRBV2 to TRBJ2-1; the match to TRBD2 covers 14 bases. The CDR3 sequence is 16 residues long. Germline CDR1 and CDR2: SNHLY and FYNNEI. V was clipped by 5 bases and J by 5 bases; unmatched bases: 5. The CDR3 nucleotides read TGTGCCAGCAGTTACCGACTAGCGGGGGGGAACAATGAGCAGTTCTTC. Translating gives CASSYRLAGGNNEQFF.

This sequence joins TRBV12-3 or TRBV12-4 and TRBJ1-2; D not certain. The CDR3 covers 13 residues. Trimming took 6 bases from V and 3 from J, leaving 11 bases between them. The CDR3 DNA is TGTGCCAGCAGCCCGGGAGGGCACTATGGCTACACCTTC. Translating it yields CASSPGGHYGYTF.

The chain links TRBV5-1 to TRBJ2-6; 10 nucleotides match TRBD1. This CDR3 is 20 amino acids long. Germline V gene data show CDR1 as SGHRS and CDR2 as YFSETQ. The V and J ends lost 2 bases and 1 base, in that order; junction bases with no gene match: 12. The CDR3 loop is CASSLNLPGQGSSGANVLTF. The CDR3 DNA reads as TGCGCCAGCAGCTTAAATTTACCGGGACAGGGGTCTTCTGGGGCCAACGTCCTGACTTTC.

The chain employs TRBV5-1 and TRBJ2-1, with D possibly matching TRBD2 (5 bases). V gave up 4 bases and J gave up 8 bases, with 25 bases separating them. Per germline, CDR1 SGHRS and CDR2 YFSETQ. The CDR3 runs to 17 residues. The CDR3 nucleotides are TGCGCCAGCAGCCCAACATTAGACGGCGGGTACCGCTATGAGCAGTTCTTC. Protein sequence: CASSPTLDGGYRYEQFF.

The chain uses TRBV5-4 and TRBJ1-2, with 7 bases fitting TRBD1. CDR3 length: 13 residues. V trimming: 5 bases; J trimming: 6 bases; junction bases outside the gene matches: 7. Germline CDR1 SGHNT, CDR2 YYREEE (reference sequence). The CDR3 nucleotides are TGTGCCAGCAGGAAGACAGGGAACCATGGCTACACCTTC. This codes for CASRKTGNHGYTF.

V gene TRBV28 combines with J gene TRBJ2-3, with D perhaps TRBD1 (5 bases). Germline CDR1 MDHEN, CDR2 SYDVKM. The CDR3 sequence is 15 residues long. Trimming shortened V by 8 bases and J by 0 bases, and 15 bases separated the two germline ends. CDR3 bases: TGTGCCAGCCAATTCATGGGGCTCAGCACAGATACGCAGTATTTT. Translation: CASQFMGLSTDTQYF.

This rearrangement joins TRBV7-2 to TRBJ2-3; 8 bases line up with TRBD1. Trimming cost V 5 bases and J 3 bases; bases outside gene matches: 7. The CDR3 length is 15 residues. Germline loops: CDR1 SGHTA, CDR2 FQGNSA. CDR3 sequence reads: CASSPWTGRTDTQYF. The DNA of the CDR3 is TGTGCCAGCAGCCCCTGGACAGGGAGAACAGATACGCAGTATTTT.

This chain links TRBV5-5 with TRBJ1-2, with D possibly matching TRBD1 (5 bases). Trimming cost V 2 bases and J 0 bases, with 23 bases left between them. Germline V lookup: CDR1 SGHKS, CDR2 YYEKEE (reference sequence). The CDR3 spans 19 residues. CDR3 DNA sequence: TGTGCCAGCAGCTTCGGGCTCCCGGGGGAACGGGGTGCTAACTATGGCTACACCTTC. This gives the protein CASSFGLPGERGANYGYTF.

V usage is TRBV5-1 and J usage is TRBJ1-2, with no clear D. The V end lost 4 bases, the J end lost 0 bases, and 13 bases lay between the germline ends. This CDR3 is 15 amino acids long. CDR1 is SGHRS and CDR2 is YFSETQ in the germline V gene. The CDR3 sequence is CASSLEGAPNYGYTF. The DNA of the CDR3 is TGCGCCAGCAGCCTGGAGGGAGCTCCTAACTATGGCTACACCTTC.

Regarding this clone: A read error may produce the germline difference seen at one junction end. The genes are TRBV6-5 and TRBJ1-5; 11 positions agree with TRBD1. The CDR3 has 15 residues. Germline CDR1 and CDR2: MNHEY and SVGAGI. The CDR3 region is CASTGTGGRDQPRHF. The CDR3 DNA follows: TGTGCCAGCACCGGGACAGGGGGTAGGGATCAGCCCCGGCATTTT.

This clone showed up just a few times. This sequence joins TRBV5-1 and TRBJ2-3, with D maybe TRBD2 (5 bases). The CDR3 is 15 residues long. The V gene's germline CDR1 is SGHRS and CDR2 YFSETQ. Trimming pared 2 bases from V and 1 base from J, leaving 11 bases between. The CDR3 here is CASSLERVGTDTQYF. CDR3 coding DNA: TGCGCCAGCAGCTTAGAGAGGGTCGGCACAGATACGCAGTATTTT.

Notes on this clone: The sample holds other DNA sequences that translate to the same CDR3. The CDR3 coding sequence is TGTGCCAGCAGCTTAACGGGGGGCTCCTACAATGAGCAGTTCTTC. It is translated as CASSLTGGSYNEQFF. The rearrangement links TRBV7-2 to TRBJ2-1; TRBD2 agrees at 7 bases. The germline V gene has CDR1 SGHTA and CDR2 FQGNSA. The CDR3 is made up of 15 amino acids. The ends lost 2 bases at V and 0 bases at J; junction bases unmatched: 1.

This chain connects TRBV21-1 to TRBJ2-3; no check of the table's D call, TRBD2, against the DNA was made. TRBV21-1 is described as a pseudogene. The CDR3 loop spans 19 amino acids. CDR3 coding DNA: TGTGCCAGCAGCAAAGTTTGCAGCGGGGGGCGGTGTCGCACAGATACGCAGTATTTT. Translated, it gives CASSKVCSGGRCRTDTQYF.

The chain carries TRBV29-1 and TRBJ1-1; the D is unclear. V gave up 4 bases and J gave up 1 base, with 7 bases separating them. Looked up from germline, CDR1 is SQVTM and CDR2 is ANQGSEA. This CDR3 spans 12 amino acids. This CDR3 reads CSVAKQNTEAFF. As DNA, the CDR3 is TGCAGCGTTGCTAAGCAGAACACTGAAGCTTTCTTT.

This chain joins TRBV7-2 and TRBJ2-1; 12 bases line up with TRBD2. Germline V gene lookup returns CDR1 SGHTA and CDR2 FQGNSA. J gave up 7 bases and V 3 bases, and 16 bases lay outside the gene matches. CDR3 length equals 19 residues. The DNA for the CDR3 is TGTGCCAGCAGCTTCGGGACAGGGTTGCTAGCGGGGGGGGAAAATGAGCAGTTCTTC. Its protein is CASSFGTGLLAGGENEQFF.

This chain joins TRBV28 and TRBJ2-3; 7 positions match TRBD1. Trimming took 6 bases from V and 8 from J; bases not matched to a gene: 14. Germline CDR1 is MDHEN and CDR2 is SYDVKM. This CDR3 spans 15 amino acids. In nucleotides, the CDR3 is TGTGCCAGCAGCCGTGACAGGGCCCCTCAGGGTACGCAGTATTTT. Its translation: CASSRDRAPQGTQYF.

This clone appeared a few times. V is TRBV7-2 and J is TRBJ2-3; 7 nucleotides align to TRBD1. V lost 1 base, J lost 2 bases, and 6 bases stayed unmatched. The CDR3 has 16 residues. Germline V CDR1 and CDR2: SGHTA, FQGNSA. CDR3 sequence (DNA): TGTGCCAGCAGCTTAGGATTGACAGGGACCACAGATACGCAGTATTTT. The encoded protein is CASSLGLTGTTDTQYF.

This clone was detected only once. V usage is TRBV6-1 and J usage is TRBJ1-5; TRBD1 aligns across 9 bases. Trimming removed 4 bases from V and 1 base from J; junction bases left unmatched: 11. From germline, CDR1 is MNHNS and CDR2 SASEGT. The CDR3 totals 18 residues. The DNA for the CDR3 is TGTGCCAGCAGTGCACGACCACCCGGGACAGGGAGCAATCAGCCCCAGCATTTT. It translates to CASSARPPGTGSNQPQHF.

Comments on this clone: This sample also contains other DNA sequences that code for the same CDR3. The chain is built from TRBV29-1 and TRBJ1-2; 8 bases align to TRBD1. CDR1 and CDR2 from the germline V gene are SQVTM and ANQGSEA. The CDR3 contains 12 residues. V lost 3 bases and J lost 8; bases outside the gene matches: 5. The CDR3 DNA reads as TGCAGCGTTGACAGGGGGCTTCGGGGCTACACCTTC. As protein: CSVDRGLRGYTF.

The rearrangement links TRBV27 to TRBJ1-2, with D perhaps matching TRBD1 (6 bases). The CDR3 loop spans 13 amino acids. V lost 3 bases and J 13 bases, leaving 18 bases between the germline ends. From germline, CDR1 is MNHEY and CDR2 SMNVEV (reference sequence). The CDR3, as DNA: TGTGCCAGCAGTTTCTCCTCAGGGACACCCGGCACCTTC. This translates into CASSFSSGTPGTF.